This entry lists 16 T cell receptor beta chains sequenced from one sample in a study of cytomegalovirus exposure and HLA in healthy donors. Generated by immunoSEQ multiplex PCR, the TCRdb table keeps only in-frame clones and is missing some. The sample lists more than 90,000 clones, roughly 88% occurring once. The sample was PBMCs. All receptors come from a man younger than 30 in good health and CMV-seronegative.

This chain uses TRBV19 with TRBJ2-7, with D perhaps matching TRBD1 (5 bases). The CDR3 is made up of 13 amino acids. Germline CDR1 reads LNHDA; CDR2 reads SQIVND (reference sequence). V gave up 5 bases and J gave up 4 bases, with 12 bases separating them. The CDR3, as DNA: TGTGCCAGTAGTCCATTCCAGGGTTACGAGCAGTACTTC. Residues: CASSPFQGYEQYF.

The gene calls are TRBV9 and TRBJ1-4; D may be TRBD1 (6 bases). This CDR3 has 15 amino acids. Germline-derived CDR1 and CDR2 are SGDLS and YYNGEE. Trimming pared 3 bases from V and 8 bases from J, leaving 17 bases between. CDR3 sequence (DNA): TGTGCCAGCAGCGACCGAGGACAGAAGGGGGAAAAACTGTTTTTT. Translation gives CASSDRGQKGEKLFF.

CDR3 in amino acids: CASSLGGGSQNIQYF. DNA for the CDR3: TGCGCCAGCAGCTTGGGAGGCGGGTCCCAAAACATTCAGTACTTC. The gene calls are TRBV5-1 and TRBJ2-4, with D tentatively TRBD2 (5 bases). The V and J ends lost 0 bases and 5 bases respectively, with 12 bases between them. There are 15 residues in the CDR3. Germline CDR1 SGHRS, CDR2 YFSETQ. The full variable domain, completed using reference TRBV5-1 and TRBJ2-4, is KAGVTQTPRYLIKTRGQQVTLSCSPISGHRSVSWYQQTPGQGLQFLFEYFSETQRNKGNFPGRFSGRQFSNSRSEMNVSTLELGDSALYLCASSLGGGSQNIQYFGAGTRLSVL.

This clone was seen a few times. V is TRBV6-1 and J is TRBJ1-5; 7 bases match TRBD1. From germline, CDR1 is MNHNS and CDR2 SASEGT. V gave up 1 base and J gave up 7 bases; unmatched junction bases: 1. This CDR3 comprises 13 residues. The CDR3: CASSEGGGQPQHF. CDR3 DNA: TGTGCCAGCAGTGAAGGAGGGGGCCAGCCCCAGCATTTT.

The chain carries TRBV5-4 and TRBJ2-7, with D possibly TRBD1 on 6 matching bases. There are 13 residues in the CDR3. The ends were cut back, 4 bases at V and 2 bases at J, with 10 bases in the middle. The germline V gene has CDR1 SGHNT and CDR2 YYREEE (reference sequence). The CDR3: CASSPGQTYEQYF. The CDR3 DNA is TGTGCCAGCAGCCCCGGACAGACCTACGAGCAGTACTTC.

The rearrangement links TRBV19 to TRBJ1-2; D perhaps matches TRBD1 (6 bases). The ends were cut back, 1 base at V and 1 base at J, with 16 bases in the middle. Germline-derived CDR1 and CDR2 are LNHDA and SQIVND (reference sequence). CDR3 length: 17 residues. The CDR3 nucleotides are TGTGCCAGTAGTATAGGAGGCAGGGGCAAACTTAACTATGGCTACACCTTC. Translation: CASSIGGRGKLNYGYTF.

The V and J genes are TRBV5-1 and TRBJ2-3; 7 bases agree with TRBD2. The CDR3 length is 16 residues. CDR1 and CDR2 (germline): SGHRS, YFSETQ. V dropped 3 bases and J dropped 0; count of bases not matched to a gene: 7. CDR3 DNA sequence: TGCGCCAGCAGCTCTAGCGGCGGGTTGAGCACAGATACGCAGTATTTT. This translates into CASSSSGGLSTDTQYF.

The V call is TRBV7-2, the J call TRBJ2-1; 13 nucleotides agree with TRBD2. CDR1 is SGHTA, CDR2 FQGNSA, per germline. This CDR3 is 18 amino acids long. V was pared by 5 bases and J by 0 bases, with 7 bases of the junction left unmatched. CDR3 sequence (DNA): TGTGCCAGCAGCACGGGACTAGCGGGATTAAACTCCTACAATGAGCAGTTCTTC. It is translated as CASSTGLAGLNSYNEQFF.

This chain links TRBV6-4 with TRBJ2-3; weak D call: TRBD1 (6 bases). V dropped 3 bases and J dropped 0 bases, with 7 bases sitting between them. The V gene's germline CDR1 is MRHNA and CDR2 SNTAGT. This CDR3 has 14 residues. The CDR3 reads CASSEGASTDTQYF. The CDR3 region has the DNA TGTGCCAGCAGTGAGGGGGCTAGCACAGATACGCAGTATTTT.

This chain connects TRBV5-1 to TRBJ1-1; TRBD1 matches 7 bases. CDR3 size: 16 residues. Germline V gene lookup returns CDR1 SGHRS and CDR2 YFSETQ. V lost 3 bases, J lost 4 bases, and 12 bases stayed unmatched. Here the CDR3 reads CASSSMLAGGGTEAFF. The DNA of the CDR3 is TGCGCCAGCAGCTCGATGCTGGCAGGGGGAGGCACTGAAGCTTTCTTT. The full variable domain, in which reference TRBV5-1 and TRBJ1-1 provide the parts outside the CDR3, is KAGVTQTPRYLIKTRGQQVTLSCSPISGHRSVSWYQQTPGQGLQFLFEYFSETQRNKGNFPGRFSGRQFSNSRSEMNVSTLELGDSALYLCASSSMLAGGGTEAFFGQGTRLTVV.

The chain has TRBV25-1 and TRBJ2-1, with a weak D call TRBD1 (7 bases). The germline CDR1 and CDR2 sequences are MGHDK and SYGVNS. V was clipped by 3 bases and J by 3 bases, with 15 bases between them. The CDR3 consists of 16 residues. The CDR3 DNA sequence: TGTGCCAGCAGTGACAGGGGGGTAAAAGGCTACAATGAGCAGTTCTTC. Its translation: CASSDRGVKGYNEQFF.

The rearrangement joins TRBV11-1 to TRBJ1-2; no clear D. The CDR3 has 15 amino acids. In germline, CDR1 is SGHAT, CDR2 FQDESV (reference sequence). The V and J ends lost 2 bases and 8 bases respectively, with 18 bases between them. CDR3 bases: TGTGCCAGCAGCTTATCACACGGGGAAACTATGGGCTACACCTTC. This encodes CASSLSHGETMGYTF.

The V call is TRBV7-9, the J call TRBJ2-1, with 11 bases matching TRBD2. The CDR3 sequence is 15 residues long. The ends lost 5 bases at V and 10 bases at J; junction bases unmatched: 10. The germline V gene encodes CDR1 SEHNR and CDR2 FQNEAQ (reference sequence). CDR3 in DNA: TGTGCCAGCAGCGCCTTAGCGGGGGGGCGGTTAGAGCAGTTCTTC. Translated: CASSALAGGRLEQFF.

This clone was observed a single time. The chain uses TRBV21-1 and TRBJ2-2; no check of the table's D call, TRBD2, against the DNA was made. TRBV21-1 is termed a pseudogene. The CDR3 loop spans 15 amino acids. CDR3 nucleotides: TGTGCCAGCAGCACGACTAGTGGTTTTGCCGGGGAGCTGTTTTTT. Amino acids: CASSTTSGFAGELFF.

The CDR3 sequence is CASNSGTSGFGEQFF. The CDR3, as DNA: TGTGCCAGCAACTCCGGGACTAGCGGGTTCGGTGAGCAGTTCTTC. The chain is built from TRBV6-5 and TRBJ2-1, with 12 bases fitting TRBD2. The germline V gene encodes CDR1 MNHEY and CDR2 SVGAGI. V lost 7 bases to trimming and J lost 9 bases; unmatched junction nucleotides: 10. The CDR3 is 15 residues long.

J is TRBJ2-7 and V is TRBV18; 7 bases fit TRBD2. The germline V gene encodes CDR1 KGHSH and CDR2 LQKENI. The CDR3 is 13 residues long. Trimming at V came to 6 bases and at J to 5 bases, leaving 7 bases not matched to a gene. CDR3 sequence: CASSHGGSNEQYF. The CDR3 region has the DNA TGTGCCAGCTCCCACGGGGGGTCAAACGAGCAGTACTTC.